These T cell receptor beta chains were read from a single sample in a study of cytomegalovirus exposure and HLA in healthy donors. Method: immunoSEQ multiplex PCR; TCRdb's copy keeps in-frame clones and lacks some. The sample shows some 140,000 clones, around 70% of them seen only once. Sequencing was done on a sample of PBMCs. These receptor sequences come from a man aged 25 to 40 in good health and CMV-seronegative. Both conserved end residues are part of each CDR3. The order of the fields is clone size, V gene, D gene, J gene, CDR3 protein, CDR3 DNA. A D gene is named only where the DNA matches it firmly. Clone size is shown for a subset of rows, as once, few, many or a class of expanded clone.

clone_size: NA; v_call: TRBV5-1; d_call: TRBD2; j_call: TRBJ2-7; cdr3_aa: CASRSSSGGFYEQYF; cdr3_nt: TGCGCCAGCAGATCGTCTAGCGGGGGGTTCTACGAGCAGTACTTC
clone_size: NA; v_call: TRBV15; d_call: TRBD2; j_call: TRBJ2-1; cdr3_aa: CATSRLGGAIDNEQFF; cdr3_nt: TGTGCCACCAGCAGGCTCGGGGGGGCAATCGACAATGAGCAGTTCTTC
clone_size: once; v_call: TRBV5-1; d_call: NA; j_call: TRBJ1-1; cdr3_aa: CASSLAGALTNTEAFF; cdr3_nt: TGCGCCAGCAGCTTGGCAGGGGCTCTGACGAACACTGAAGCTTTCTTT
clone_size: NA; v_call: TRBV9; d_call: TRBD1; j_call: TRBJ1-2; cdr3_aa: CASSGGQSYGYTF; cdr3_nt: TGTGCCAGCAGCGGGGGACAGTCCTATGGCTACACCTTC
clone_size: NA; v_call: TRBV4-2; d_call: TRBD2; j_call: TRBJ2-7; cdr3_aa: CASSQETSGGSYEQYF; cdr3_nt: TGTGCCAGCAGCCAAGAAACTAGCGGGGGCTCCTACGAGCAGTACTTC
clone_size: NA; v_call: TRBV6-1; d_call: TRBD1; j_call: TRBJ1-5; cdr3_aa: CASSEWDRSQPQHF; cdr3_nt: TGTGCCAGCAGTGAATGGGACAGAAGTCAGCCCCAGCATTTT
clone_size: NA; v_call: TRBV6-5; d_call: NA; j_call: TRBJ2-4; cdr3_aa: CASHDGGNIQYF; cdr3_nt: TGTGCCAGCCACGACGGCGGAAACATTCAGTACTTC
clone_size: NA; v_call: TRBV6-1; d_call: NA; j_call: TRBJ1-5; cdr3_aa: CASRSTGYSNQPQHF; cdr3_nt: TGTGCCAGCAGATCCACAGGGTATAGCAATCAGCCCCAGCATTTT
clone_size: NA; v_call: TRBV6-1; d_call: TRBD2; j_call: TRBJ2-1; cdr3_aa: CASRKGGLAGGPEFF; cdr3_nt: TGTGCCAGCAGGAAGGGAGGACTAGCGGGGGGGCCGGAGTTCTTC
clone_size: NA; v_call: TRBV6-5; d_call: NA; j_call: TRBJ2-1; cdr3_aa: CASSYSASFHNEQFF; cdr3_nt: TGTGCCAGCAGTTACTCGGCTAGCTTCCACAATGAGCAGTTCTTC
clone_size: NA; v_call: TRBV27; d_call: TRBD1; j_call: TRBJ2-7; cdr3_aa: CASSPTGTGAYYEQYF; cdr3_nt: TGTGCCAGCAGTCCGACCGGGACAGGGGCCTACTACGAGCAGTACTTC
clone_size: NA; v_call: TRBV10-3; d_call: TRBD1; j_call: TRBJ1-2; cdr3_aa: CAISGTGLGVEGYTF; cdr3_nt: TGTGCCATCAGTGGGACAGGGTTGGGAGTCGAAGGCTACACCTTC
clone_size: NA; v_call: TRBV28; d_call: TRBD2; j_call: TRBJ2-3; cdr3_aa: CASSASGGINTQYF; cdr3_nt: TGTGCCAGCAGTGCCTCGGGGGGGATCAATACGCAGTATTTT
clone_size: NA; v_call: TRBV7-3; d_call: TRBD2; j_call: TRBJ2-1; cdr3_aa: CASSWRGGSYNEQFF; cdr3_nt: TGTGCCAGCAGCTGGCGGGGGGGCTCCTACAATGAGCAGTTCTTC
clone_size: few; v_call: TRBV7-9; d_call: TRBD2; j_call: TRBJ2-5; cdr3_aa: CASSRGGIVETQYF; cdr3_nt: TGTGCCAGCAGCCGCGGGGGGATCGTGGAGACCCAGTACTTC
clone_size: few; v_call: TRBV19; d_call: NA; j_call: TRBJ1-2; cdr3_aa: CASSPSPEDGYTF; cdr3_nt: TGTGCCAGTAGTCCCTCCCCAGAGGATGGCTACACCTTC
clone_size: NA; v_call: TRBV5-4; d_call: TRBD1; j_call: TRBJ1-6; cdr3_aa: CASSQQGQWNSPLHF; cdr3_nt: TGTGCCAGCAGCCAACAGGGGCAGTGGAATTCACCCCTCCACTTT
clone_size: NA; v_call: TRBV7-6; d_call: NA; j_call: TRBJ2-7; cdr3_aa: CASSLKLDAEQYF; cdr3_nt: TGTGCCAGCAGCCTAAAGCTCGATGCCGAGCAGTACTTC
clone_size: once; v_call: TRBV5-1; d_call: TRBD2; j_call: TRBJ2-5; cdr3_aa: CASQTRRGGQETQYF; cdr3_nt: TGCGCCAGCCAGACGAGGCGGGGGGGCCAAGAGACCCAGTACTTC
clone_size: NA; v_call: TRBV5-1; d_call: TRBD1; j_call: TRBJ1-1; cdr3_aa: CASSRTGTGGNTEAFF; cdr3_nt: TGCGCCAGCAGTAGGACCGGGACAGGGGGTAACACTGAAGCTTTCTTT
clone_size: NA; v_call: TRBV5-4; d_call: NA; j_call: TRBJ1-1; cdr3_aa: CASSIGQNTEAFF; cdr3_nt: TGTGCCAGCAGCATCGGACAGAACACTGAAGCTTTCTTT
clone_size: NA; v_call: TRBV30; d_call: NA; j_call: TRBJ2-4; cdr3_aa: CAGRRDGLAKNIQYF; cdr3_nt: TGTGCCGGCCGGAGGGACGGATTAGCCAAAAACATTCAGTACTTC
clone_size: NA; v_call: TRBV7-6; d_call: NA; j_call: TRBJ2-5; cdr3_aa: CASSLAGPLQETQYF; cdr3_nt: TGTGCCAGCAGCTTAGCGGGGCCCCTCCAAGAGACCCAGTACTTC
clone_size: NA; v_call: TRBV5-6; d_call: NA; j_call: TRBJ2-7; cdr3_aa: CASSLATGRGIYEQYF; cdr3_nt: TGTGCCAGCAGCTTAGCTACAGGGCGGGGGATTTACGAGCAGTACTTC
clone_size: once; v_call: TRBV14; d_call: NA; j_call: TRBJ2-7; cdr3_aa: CASSSGTQVTKQYF; cdr3_nt: TGTGCCAGCAGTTCCGGGACACAGGTTACGAAGCAGTACTTC
clone_size: few; v_call: TRBV4-1; d_call: NA; j_call: TRBJ2-7; cdr3_aa: CASSWRQGSGEQYF; cdr3_nt: TGCGCCAGCAGCTGGCGGCAGGGGTCGGGGGAGCAGTACTTC
clone_size: NA; v_call: TRBV7-3; d_call: TRBD2; j_call: TRBJ2-3; cdr3_aa: CASSLLPTSKEDTQYF; cdr3_nt: TGTGCCAGCAGCCTCCTTCCGACTAGCAAGGAGGATACGCAGTATTTT
clone_size: NA; v_call: TRBV4-3; d_call: NA; j_call: TRBJ2-2; cdr3_aa: CASSHTKNTGELFF; cdr3_nt: TGCGCCAGCAGCCACACAAAGAACACCGGGGAGCTGTTTTTT
clone_size: NA; v_call: TRBV28; d_call: TRBD1; j_call: TRBJ2-6; cdr3_aa: CASSPRGRSSGANVLTF; cdr3_nt: TGTGCCAGCAGTCCCAGGGGGCGCTCCTCTGGGGCCAACGTCCTGACTTTC